The sample holds many counts of the clone carrying this T cell receptor beta chain. Its antigen is not known. These data are taken from a study of regulatory T cells in long-lasting Graves disease. On the study more broadly: Over 5 years of antithyroid drugs plus positive TSH receptor antibodies defined persistent Graves' disease.

Time point reported: persistent/refractory GD, antithyroid drugs over 5 years with positive TRAb. Generation of the TCR library employed RNA extracted from PBMCs. Patients of an endocrinology department in Xi'an, China, were included. With EDTA tubes as the receptacles, approximately 10 milliliters of peripheral blood were drawn. Combining iRepertoire HTBI primers with Arm-PCR of CDR3 regions, the authors built TCR beta libraries. TCRdb reanalysed the multiplex PCR reads using MiXCR and keeps one entry per CDR3 protein. The sample holds almost 350,000 distinct CDR3 sequences, roughly a fifth seen once. Study results and caveats: Graves' patients with persistent disease showed TCR diversity lower than patients newly diagnosed.

Trimming stripped 4 bases from V and 0 bases from J, with 10 bases between. Germline CDR1 and CDR2: MNHEY and SVGAGI. This CDR3 region has 14 residues. The clonotype was recovered from a female donor with Graves disease. The chain recombines TRBV6-5 with TRBJ2-7, with unresolved D. This specimen was peripheral blood mononuclear cells (PBMCs), taken when the disease was refractory, from a patient treated with antithyroid drugs. CDR3 in amino acids: CASSSMTDSYEQYF. CDR3 DNA: TGTGCCAGCAGTTCTATGACGGACTCCTACGAGCAGTACTTC.